The 12 T cell receptor beta chains below were found in one sample sequenced in a study of beta chain features in type 1 diabetes. Study conclusions and caveats: Shortening of TCRB CDR3s, moderate but significant, appeared in all four CD4+ subsets of Type 1 diabetes patients.

Reverse transcription of all isolated RNA meant that expressed TCRB transcripts were sequenced. Sequenced by immunoSEQ multiplex PCR; TCRdb stores in-frame clones only, minus some. Here the sample spans 300,000 or so clones, approximately 9.7% being singletons. Their target antigens are unknown. The sequenced sample consisted of central memory CD4+ T cells from blood. These receptors were obtained from a man aged 30-40 years with type 1 diabetes.

This chain links TRBV28 with TRBJ1-4, with 7 positions matching TRBD1. The CDR3 is made up of 17 amino acids. The germline CDR1 and CDR2 sequences are MDHEN and SYDVKM. V dropped 7 bases and J dropped 5; count of bases not matched to a gene: 16. The CDR3 sequence is CASTIRTGRSSNEKLFF. The CDR3 coding sequence is TGTGCCAGCACCATTCGGACAGGCCGCTCATCAAATGAAAAACTGTTTTTT.

The chain employs TRBV11-3 and TRBJ2-3, with D unresolved. CDR3 length: 14 amino acids. Germline-derived CDR1 and CDR2 are SGHNT and YENEEA. V was shortened by 0 bases and J by 1 base, with 5 bases between the two germline ends. The CDR3: CASSLDGGTDTQYF. In DNA, the CDR3 is TGTGCCAGCAGCTTAGATGGGGGCACAGATACGCAGTATTTT.

The genes are TRBV2 and TRBJ2-7; a possible D gene is TRBD2 (6 bases). The germline V and J ends were trimmed by 2 bases and 5 bases, with 10 bases remaining between them. The CDR3 runs to 13 residues. CDR1 is SNHLY, CDR2 FYNNEI, per germline. The chain's CDR3 is CASSEMGEDEQYF. The CDR3 bases are TGTGCCAGCAGTGAAATGGGGGAGGACGAGCAGTACTTC.

The CDR3 DNA follows: TGTGCCACCAGCAGTGCCCAAGGGTACGGGGTCGGCTACACCTTC. Amino acids: CATSSAQGYGVGYTF. The gene calls are TRBV15 and TRBJ1-2; D gene ambiguous. Trimming removed 3 bases at V and 8 bases at J, with 19 bases between. The germline CDR1 and CDR2 sequences are LNHNV and YYDKDF (reference sequence). The CDR3 runs 15 residues.

There are a few counts of this clone. This chain links TRBV5-4 with TRBJ2-5, with D tentatively TRBD1 (6 bases). The CDR3 contains 17 residues. Trimming took 5 bases from V and 4 from J, leaving 24 bases between them. CDR1 SGHNT and CDR2 YYREEE come from the germline V gene (reference sequence). Here the CDR3 DNA reads TGTGCCAGCAGACTCACGAGAACAGGGCGGTGGGGAGAGACCCAGTACTTC. This translates into CASRLTRTGRWGETQYF. The whole variable domain, filled in from reference TRBV5-4 and TRBJ2-5, reads ETGVTQSPTHLIKTRGQQVTLRCSSQSGHNTVSWYQQALGQGPQFIFQYYREEENGRGNFPPRFSGLQFPNYSSELNVNALELDDSALYLCASRLTRTGRWGETQYFGPGTRLLVL.

This clone was found a few times. V and J are TRBV7-9 and TRBJ2-2, with a possible D match to TRBD2 (5 bases). Germline V gene data show CDR1 as SEHNR and CDR2 as FQNEAQ (reference sequence). V lost 7 bases and J lost 5, with 17 bases in between. This CDR3 is built from 15 residues. As DNA, the CDR3 is TGTGCCAGCACCCCCTCCGGGATCTGGACCGGGGAGCTGTTTTTT. It translates to CASTPSGIWTGELFF. Filled out from reference TRBV7-9 and TRBJ2-2, the complete variable domain reads DTGVSQNPRHKITKRGQNVTFRCDPISEHNRLYWYRQTLGQGPEFLTYFQNEAQLEKSRLLSDRFSAERPKGSFSTLEIQRTEQGDSAMYLCASTPSGIWTGELFFGEGSRLTVL.

This clone was counted at least ten times. This chain uses TRBV30 with TRBJ2-7, with D possibly TRBD1 on 5 matching bases. The CDR3 extends over 11 amino acids. Germline CDR1 reads GTSNPN; CDR2 reads SVGIG (reference sequence). The V and J ends lost 6 bases and 7 bases respectively, with 13 bases between them. CDR3 sequence reads: CACRVLGEQYF. As DNA, the CDR3 is TGTGCCTGCAGGGTTTTGGGGGAGCAGTACTTC.

This clone was seen a few times. The chain recombines TRBV5-6 with TRBJ1-2, with 7 nucleotides matching TRBD1. Trimming removed 6 bases from V and 0 bases from J; junction bases left unmatched: 11. The germline V gene has CDR1 SGHDT and CDR2 YYEEEE. The CDR3 is 16 amino acids. The CDR3: CASTRQGASPNYGYTF. CDR3 nucleotides: TGTGCCAGCACGAGACAGGGAGCTTCTCCTAACTATGGCTACACCTTC.

V usage is TRBV7-8 and J usage is TRBJ1-4, with D unclear. The germline V and J ends were trimmed by 7 bases and 8 bases, with 8 bases remaining between them. Germline V gene sequence: CDR1 SGHVS, CDR2 FQNEAQ. The CDR3 runs to 11 residues. CDR3 DNA: TGTGCCAGCACTGACGGGGAAAAACTGTTTTTT. Translation gives CASTDGEKLFF. The variable domain in full, with the rest retrieved from reference TRBV7-8 and TRBJ1-4, is GAGVSQSPRYKVAKRGQDVALRCDPISGHVSLFWYQQALGQGPEFLTYFQNEAQLDKSGLPSDRFFAERPEGSVSTLKIQRTQQEDSAVYLCASTDGEKLFFGSGTQLSVL.

The chain is built from TRBV7-2 and TRBJ1-2; D is uncertain. Trimming removed 5 bases from V and 5 bases from J, with 12 bases in between. The CDR3 spans 13 residues. Germline V gene sequence: CDR1 SGHTA, CDR2 FQGNSA. CDR3 region: CASSDQTGYGYTF. CDR3 nucleotide sequence: TGTGCCAGCAGCGACCAGACGGGATATGGCTACACCTTC.

This clone was detected many times. This rearrangement joins TRBV7-8 to TRBJ1-1; D is ambiguous. The germline gives CDR1 SGHVS, CDR2 FQNEAQ. V lost 5 bases and J lost 1, with 8 bases in between. The CDR3 extends over 13 amino acids. The CDR3 reads CASSPRPNTEAFF. The CDR3, as DNA: TGTGCCAGCAGCCCCCGGCCGAACACTGAAGCTTTCTTT.

The chain recombines TRBV14 with TRBJ1-2; possible D gene TRBD1, 5 bases. CDR3 length equals 14 residues. V lost 4 bases and J lost 8, with 17 bases in between. Germline CDR1 is SGHDN and CDR2 is FVKESK. CDR3 sequence reads: CASSLSRDGLGYTF. CDR3 sequence (DNA): TGTGCCAGCAGCCTCTCTCGGGACGGGCTCGGCTACACCTTC.